This T cell receptor (beta chain) was identified during a study of blood T cell repertoires in COVID-19. Study in general: PBMCs, B-cell-depleted T cells, or T cells were the source of the cDNA or gDNA that made up the material.

Profiling relied on immunoSEQ multiplex PCR, and the TCRdb table lists in-frame clones only, not all of them. In the table there are some 330,000 clones, 92% of which are singletons. This CDR3 is 16 amino acids long. Germline V gene sequence: CDR1 ENHRY, CDR2 SYGVKD. V shed 6 bases and J 2 bases; nucleotides not matched to a gene: 7. Cohort 3 donors counted as recovered after two negative PCRs, clearance, or resolved symptoms. The chain recombines TRBV10-3 with TRBJ2-3, with 11 bases aligning to TRBD2. The clonotype comes from a woman under 40 who had recovered from COVID-19. Sequenced material: PBMCs or T cells enriched from blood (not recorded which). The CDR3 loop is CAISEIAGGLTDTQYF. The CDR3 bases are TGTGCCATCAGCGAAATAGCGGGGGGGCTCACAGATACGCAGTATTTT.